The 18 T cell receptor beta chains below were found in one sample sequenced in a study of Graves' ophthalmopathy and Graves' hyperthyroidism. Transcripts of RNA were the source for amplifying TCR beta CDR3 regions. In the first round, RT-PCR was carried out with HTBI primers, and a multiplex PCR formed the second round. TCRdb reprocessed the multiplex PCR reads via MiXCR and lists one record per CDR3 protein. The sample includes 400,000 to 450,000 distinct CDR3 sequences, around 21% of them seen just once. Sequenced material: peripheral blood. These receptor sequences come from a woman aged 18-35 years with stable Graves' hyperthyroidism.

This clonotype has at least ten counts. V usage is TRBV27 and J usage is TRBJ1-2; 9 positions match TRBD1. This CDR3 has 15 amino acids. CDR1 is MNHEY and CDR2 is SMNVEV in the germline V gene (reference sequence). The V gene end was trimmed by 2 bases and the J gene end by 6 bases; junction bases not matched to a gene: 7. CDR3: CASSLQGQGLDGYTF. Written as DNA, the CDR3 is TGTGCCAGCAGTTTACAGGGACAGGGTTTGGATGGCTACACCTTC.

This clonotype was detected ten times or more. The chain is built from TRBV11-2 and TRBJ1-2, with D maybe TRBD1 (5 bases). Germline loops: CDR1 SGHAT, CDR2 FQNNGV. Trimming stripped 1 base from V and 7 bases from J, with 13 bases between. CDR3 size: 14 residues. CDR3 DNA: TGTGCCAGCAGCTTAGCCCTGGACACGGGTGGCTACACCTTC. It translates to CASSLALDTGGYTF.

The sample holds many counts of this clonotype. The chain is built from TRBV30 and TRBJ2-2; the D is unclear. This CDR3 is built from 15 residues. CDR1 is GTSNPN and CDR2 is SVGIG in the germline V gene (reference sequence). V dropped 0 bases and J dropped 0 bases, with 8 bases sitting between them. CDR3 amino acids: CAWSVLPANTGELFF. CDR3 DNA sequence: TGTGCCTGGAGTGTTCTGCCCGCGAACACCGGGGAGCTGTTTTTT.

A few counts support this clonotype. V usage is TRBV13 and J usage is TRBJ2-3; 7 bases fit TRBD2. CDR3 length: 16 amino acids. CDR1 is PRHDT and CDR2 is FYEKMQ in the germline V gene (reference sequence). J was trimmed by 2 bases and V by 3 bases; bases with no gene match: 8. DNA of the CDR3: TGTGCCAGCAGCTTTGGGGGGGAGCTTTACACAGATACGCAGTATTTT. Translating it yields CASSFGGELYTDTQYF.

This clonotype was counted ten times or more. V usage is TRBV2 and J usage is TRBJ1-3; D remains ambiguous. The CDR3 sequence is 13 residues long. The germline CDR1 and CDR2 sequences are SNHLY and FYNNEI. Trimming took 6 bases from V and 1 from J, leaving 7 bases between them. Here the CDR3 reads CASREDSGNTIYF. Written as DNA, the CDR3 is TGTGCCAGCAGAGAGGATTCTGGAAACACCATATATTTT.

This clonotype has ten or more counts. At one end, the junction sequence differs from germline, possibly due to a read error. The V call is TRBV28, the J call TRBJ2-7; the D gene is possibly TRBD1 (5 bases). CDR1 and CDR2 (germline): MDHEN, SYDVKM. This CDR3 contains 13 residues. For the CDR3, the DNA is TGTGCCAGCAGTTTACCAGGGTGGCCCGAGCGGTACTTC. Translating gives CASSLPGWPERYF.

This clonotype was picked up many times. V usage is TRBV2 and J usage is TRBJ1-2; D call uncertain. V shed 3 bases and J shed 8 bases, with 10 bases lying between them. Germline loops: CDR1 SNHLY, CDR2 FYNNEI. CDR3 length equals 12 residues. CDR3 DNA sequence: TGTGCCAGCAGTGACGGTCCGGGAGGCTACACCTTC. This translates into CASSDGPGGYTF.

This clonotype was counted at least ten times. The chain employs TRBV5-1 and TRBJ1-5; D is unresolved. V was clipped by 2 bases and J by 5 bases, with 14 bases between them. The CDR3 has 15 amino acids. Germline assignment: CDR1 SGHRS and CDR2 YFSETQ. The CDR3 nucleotides are TGCGCCAGCAGCTTATCCGGAGCTGCGCATCAGCCCCAGCATTTT. Its translation is CASSLSGAAHQPQHF.

This clonotype was seen only a few times. The V and J genes are TRBV7-9 and TRBJ2-5; 13 bases agree with TRBD2. V lost 8 bases, J lost 4 bases, and 7 bases stayed unmatched. The germline V gene encodes CDR1 SEHNR and CDR2 FQNEAQ (reference sequence). The CDR3 has 15 amino acids. The CDR3 loop is CASSRLAGGSETQYF. CDR3 sequence (DNA): TGTGCCAGCTCGCGACTAGCGGGAGGATCAGAGACCCAGTACTTC. Combining the CDR3 with reference TRBV7-9 and TRBJ2-5 gives the whole variable domain DTGVSQNPRHKITKRGQNVTFRCDPISEHNRLYWYRQTLGQGPEFLTYFQNEAQLEKSRLLSDRFSAERPKGSFSTLEIQRTEQGDSAMYLCASSRLAGGSETQYFGPGTRLLVL.

In its sample, this clonotype was seen many times. The chain is built from TRBV2 and TRBJ2-3, with unresolved D. CDR3 length: 15 amino acids. Trimming stripped 2 bases from V and 1 base from J, with 10 bases between. Germline V gives CDR1 SNHLY, CDR2 FYNNEI. The CDR3 loop reads CASSEILGGTDTQYF. The CDR3 nucleotides are TGTGCCAGCAGTGAAATCCTAGGCGGCACAGATACGCAGTATTTT.

CDR3 sequence reads: CAIMSTGMNTEAFF. The DNA for the CDR3 is TGTGCCATCATGAGCACTGGAATGAACACTGAAGCTTTCTTT. The gene calls are TRBV10-3 and TRBJ1-1; D not certain. CDR1 and CDR2 (germline): ENHRY, SYGVKD. The CDR3 sequence is 14 residues long. Trimming pared 7 bases from V and 0 bases from J, leaving 12 bases between.

At least ten counts were recorded for this clonotype. The chain has TRBV20-1 and TRBJ2-2, with 10 bases aligning to TRBD2. Germline V lookup: CDR1 DFQATT, CDR2 SNEGSKA (reference sequence). The CDR3 runs 14 residues. The ends lost 5 bases at V and 4 bases at J; junction bases unmatched: 4. CDR3 in amino acids: CSARTSGITGELFF. The DNA of the CDR3 is TGCAGTGCTCGAACTAGCGGGATCACCGGGGAGCTGTTTTTT.

This clonotype was detected a few times. This chain connects TRBV10-3 to TRBJ2-5; 11 bases match TRBD2. CDR3 length: 15 residues. Trimming removed 6 bases from V and 1 base from J; junction bases left unmatched: 4. CDR1 and CDR2 from the germline V gene are ENHRY and SYGVKD. For the CDR3, the DNA is TGTGCCATCAGGGGGACTAGCGGAGCCCAAGAGACCCAGTACTTC. The encoded protein is CAIRGTSGAQETQYF.

This clonotype came up many times. The chain links TRBV7-2 to TRBJ1-1, with a weak D call TRBD1 (5 bases). The CDR3 sequence is 14 residues long. The ends were cut back, 5 bases at V and 0 bases at J, with 10 bases in the middle. Germline V gene sequence: CDR1 SGHTA, CDR2 FQGNSA. The CDR3 nucleotides read TGTGCCAGCAGCCTTATGGGACTGAACACTGAAGCTTTCTTT. Translating gives CASSLMGLNTEAFF.

The sample holds many counts of this clonotype. The V and J genes are TRBV6-5 and TRBJ2-7; tentatively, D is TRBD2 (6 bases). V was pared by 2 bases and J by 0 bases, with 11 bases between. CDR1 is MNHEY, CDR2 SVGAGI, per germline. The CDR3 contains 15 residues. Here the CDR3 DNA reads TGTGCCAGCAGTTACGGACGGGGGAGCTCCTACGAGCAGTACTTC. Its protein product is CASSYGRGSSYEQYF.

In this sample, this clonotype turned up many times. This chain uses TRBV5-1 with TRBJ2-2, with TRBD1 as a possible D gene (5 bases). The V end was cut by 0 bases, the J end by 5 bases, with 11 bases between. The CDR3 runs 15 residues. The germline V gene has CDR1 SGHRS and CDR2 YFSETQ. The chain's CDR3 is CASSLVQALTGELFF. DNA for the CDR3: TGCGCCAGCAGCTTGGTACAGGCCCTTACCGGGGAGCTGTTTTTT.

The sample holds many counts of this clonotype. The rearrangement links TRBV19 to TRBJ1-2; D gene ambiguous. V gave up 7 bases and J gave up 4 bases, with 16 bases separating them. There are 14 residues in the CDR3. CDR1 LNHDA and CDR2 SQIVND come from the germline V gene (reference sequence). CDR3 region: CASTPASAGYGYTF. For the CDR3, the DNA is TGTGCCAGTACTCCTGCCTCGGCAGGCTATGGCTACACCTTC.

This clonotype was detected many times. V usage is TRBV2 and J usage is TRBJ2-7; weak D call: TRBD1 (5 bases). The V end lost 3 bases, the J end lost 3 bases, and 12 bases lay between the germline ends. CDR3 size: 14 residues. Germline values: CDR1 SNHLY, CDR2 FYNNEI. CDR3: CASSDLVRGYEQYF. CDR3 DNA: TGTGCCAGCAGTGATTTGGTTAGGGGCTACGAGCAGTACTTC.